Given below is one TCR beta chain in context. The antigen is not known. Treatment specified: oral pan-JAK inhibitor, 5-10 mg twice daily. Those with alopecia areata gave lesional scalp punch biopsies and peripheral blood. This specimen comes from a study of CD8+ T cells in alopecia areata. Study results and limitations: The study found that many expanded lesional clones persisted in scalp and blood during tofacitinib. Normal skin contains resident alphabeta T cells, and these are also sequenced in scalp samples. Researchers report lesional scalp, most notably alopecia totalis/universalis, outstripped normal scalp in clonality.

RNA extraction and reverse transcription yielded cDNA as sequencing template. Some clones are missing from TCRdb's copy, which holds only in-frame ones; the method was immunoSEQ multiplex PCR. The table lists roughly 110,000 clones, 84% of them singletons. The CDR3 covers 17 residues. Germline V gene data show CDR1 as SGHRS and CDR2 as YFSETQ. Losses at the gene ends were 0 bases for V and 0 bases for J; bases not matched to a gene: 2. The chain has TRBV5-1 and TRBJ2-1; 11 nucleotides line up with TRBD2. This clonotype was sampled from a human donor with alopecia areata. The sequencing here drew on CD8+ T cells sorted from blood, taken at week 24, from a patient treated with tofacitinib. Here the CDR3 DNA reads TGCGCCAGCAGCTTGGGACTAGCGGGGTCCTCCTACAATGAGCAGTTCTTC. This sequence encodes CASSLGLAGSSYNEQFF.